Below are 24 T cell receptor beta chains sequenced from a single sample in a study of T cells in narcolepsy. TCRdb keeps only in-frame clones here, not all; method: immunoSEQ multiplex PCR. The sample includes 25,000 to 35,000 clones, approximately 89% seen only once; the top ten take 1.1%. Source material: CD45RA- memory CD4+ T cells from PBMCs. Source of these receptors: a human donor with narcolepsy.

V usage is TRBV5-6 and J usage is TRBJ2-1, with 7 bases fitting TRBD2. Germline V gives CDR1 SGHDT, CDR2 YYEEEE. Trimming cost V 2 bases and J 4 bases; bases outside gene matches: 6. The CDR3 sequence is 15 residues long. CDR3 sequence (DNA): TGTGCCAGCAGCTTAGGGCTAGCGGCTTACAATGAGCAGTTCTTC. Translated: CASSLGLAAYNEQFF.

V and J are TRBV5-1 and TRBJ1-5; D gene uncertain. V was pared by 5 bases and J by 0 bases, with 9 bases between. The CDR3 covers 14 residues. Germline V gene data show CDR1 as SGHRS and CDR2 as YFSETQ. CDR3 loop: CASRTDPSNQPQHF. CDR3 nucleotide sequence: TGCGCCAGCAGGACCGATCCTAGCAATCAGCCCCAGCATTTT. Supplemented by reference TRBV5-1 and TRBJ1-5, the full variable domain reads KAGVTQTPRYLIKTRGQQVTLSCSPISGHRSVSWYQQTPGQGLQFLFEYFSETQRNKGNFPGRFSGRQFSNSRSEMNVSTLELGDSALYLCASRTDPSNQPQHFGDGTRLSIL.

The rearrangement links TRBV15 to TRBJ2-4; 11 bases map to TRBD2. The CDR3 is made up of 13 amino acids. V lost 2 bases and J lost 15; bases outside the gene matches: 6. The germline V gene encodes CDR1 LNHNV and CDR2 YYDKDF (reference sequence). The CDR3: CATSRTTSGVVYF. In nucleotides, the CDR3 is TGTGCCACCAGCAGAACGACTAGCGGGGTTGTGTACTTC.

V usage is TRBV19 and J usage is TRBJ1-5; D remains unclear. This CDR3 contains 12 residues. Germline V lookup: CDR1 LNHDA, CDR2 SQIVND (reference sequence). V was cut by 3 bases and J by 9 bases, with 9 bases left in between. The CDR3 loop reads CASSIGRTPQHF. The CDR3 DNA reads TGTGCCAGTAGTATCGGCCGTACGCCCCAGCATTTT.

This sequence joins TRBV19 and TRBJ2-5, with TRBD2 matching over 7 bases. In germline, CDR1 is LNHDA, CDR2 SQIVND (reference sequence). The CDR3 runs 15 residues. J lost 3 bases, V lost 7 bases, and 11 bases had no gene match. This CDR3 reads CASMDGEAGKETQYF. The CDR3 DNA sequence: TGTGCCAGTATGGATGGGGAAGCGGGGAAAGAGACCCAGTACTTC.

The chain joins TRBV28 to TRBJ1-2; D gene unclear. CDR1 is MDHEN, CDR2 SYDVKM, per germline. V lost 4 bases and J 4 bases, leaving 16 bases between the germline ends. The CDR3 totals 15 residues. In DNA, the CDR3 is TGTGCCAGCAGTTCCCCCGGGGTCGGCCTCTATGGCTACACCTTC. Translated, it gives CASSSPGVGLYGYTF.

This clone was found a few times. Other DNA sequences in the same sample also yield this CDR3. The V call is TRBV27, the J call TRBJ2-3; D possibly matches TRBD1 or TRBD2 (8 bases each). The CDR3 is made up of 16 amino acids. Germline CDR1 reads MNHEY; CDR2 reads SMNVEV (reference sequence). Trimming left V 0 bases short and J 6 bases short, with 16 bases between. Here the CDR3 reads CASSLSPGGGGDTQYF. The DNA for the CDR3 is TGTGCCAGCAGTTTATCTCCAGGGGGCGGGGGGGATACGCAGTATTTT.

The chain employs TRBV28 and TRBJ1-5; D remains unclear. In germline, CDR1 is MDHEN, CDR2 SYDVKM. The CDR3 contains 13 residues. The V and J ends lost 2 bases and 4 bases respectively, with 6 bases between them. The CDR3 nucleotides read TGTGCCAGCAGTTTACTGGGAAATCAGCCCCAGCATTTT. Protein: CASSLLGNQPQHF.

The chain links TRBV6-1 to TRBJ2-3, with 7 bases matching TRBD1. This CDR3 contains 14 residues. In germline, CDR1 is MNHNS, CDR2 SASEGT. The V and J ends lost 5 bases and 6 bases, in that order; junction bases with no gene match: 8. The CDR3 bases are TGTGCCAGCAGTTCCCTCAGGGGGACGGATACGCAGTATTTT. This sequence encodes CASSSLRGTDTQYF.

The chain has TRBV6-5 and TRBJ2-7; 8 bases align to TRBD1. Germline CDR1 MNHEY, CDR2 SVGAGI. J gave up 4 bases and V 6 bases, and 8 bases lay outside the gene matches. The CDR3 length is 14 residues. CDR3 residues: CASRLDRASYEQYF. In DNA, the CDR3 is TGTGCCAGCAGGCTGGACAGGGCCTCGTACGAGCAGTACTTC.

This rearrangement joins TRBV2 to TRBJ2-1; D might be TRBD2 (5 bases). Germline V CDR1 and CDR2: SNHLY, FYNNEI. The V and J ends lost 4 bases and 4 bases respectively, with 8 bases between them. The CDR3 runs to 13 residues. In DNA, the CDR3 is TGTGCCAGCAGTGGGACTGAGTACAATGAGCAGTTCTTC. Protein product: CASSGTEYNEQFF. The full variable domain, rest sourced from reference TRBV2 and TRBJ2-1, is EPEVTQTPSHQVTQMGQEVILRCVPISNHLYFYWYRQILGQKVEFLVSFYNNEISEKSEIFDDQFSVERPDGSNFTLKIRSTKLEDSAMYFCASSGTEYNEQFFGPGTRLTVL.

CDR3 residues: CASSEGSSGGEETQYF. The CDR3 nucleotides read TGTGCCAGCAGTGAAGGATCTAGCGGGGGGGAAGAGACCCAGTACTTC. The rearrangement links TRBV6-1 to TRBJ2-5, with 12 bases lining up with TRBD2. Trimming took 1 base from V and 3 from J; bases not matched to a gene: 3. The CDR3 spans 16 residues. The germline V gene has CDR1 MNHNS and CDR2 SASEGT.

This chain links TRBV18 with TRBJ1-5; 8 bases are shared with TRBD1. V trimming: 6 bases; J trimming: 3 bases; junction bases outside the gene matches: 1. CDR3 length: 13 amino acids. Germline V gives CDR1 KGHSH, CDR2 LQKENI. In DNA form, the CDR3 reads TGTGCCAGCTCGGACAGGGACAATCAGCCCCAGCATTTT. This encodes CASSDRDNQPQHF.

The rearrangement joins TRBV18 to TRBJ1-5; D call uncertain. This CDR3 is built from 13 residues. Germline CDR1 is KGHSH and CDR2 is LQKENI. V lost 6 bases and J lost 1, with 7 bases in between. CDR3 protein: CASSVGSNQPQHF. DNA for the CDR3: TGTGCCAGCTCTGTGGGCAGCAATCAGCCCCAGCATTTT.

This clone was seen more than once but under ten times. The genes are TRBV7-8 and TRBJ2-3; 11 bases align to TRBD2. This CDR3 has 19 amino acids. After removal of 5 bases from V and 3 bases from J, the junction contained 16 bases not matched to a gene. Germline V gene lookup returns CDR1 SGHVS and CDR2 FQNEAQ. CDR3 protein: CASSRHDSGGARRTDTQYF. For the CDR3, the DNA is TGTGCCAGCAGCCGACATGATAGCGGGGGGGCTCGTCGTACAGATACGCAGTATTTT.

This sequence joins TRBV18 and TRBJ1-6, with 8 nucleotides matching TRBD1. From germline, CDR1 is KGHSH and CDR2 LQKENI. CDR3 length: 15 residues. The J segment lost 9 bases and the V segment lost 3 bases, leaving 7 bases of the junction unmatched. CDR3 DNA sequence: TGTGCCAGCTCACCTACGACAGGGGCTGGTTCACCCCTCCACTTT. This gives the protein CASSPTTGAGSPLHF.

The rearrangement uses TRBV7-9 and TRBJ2-3; D is possibly TRBD2 (5 bases). CDR1 and CDR2 from the germline V gene are SEHNR and FQNEAQ (reference sequence). The CDR3 contains 15 residues. Trimming took 2 bases from V and 0 from J, leaving 9 bases between them. In DNA, the CDR3 is TGTGCCAGCAGCTTAAGAGGGTCCAGCACAGATACGCAGTATTTT. Translating gives CASSLRGSSTDTQYF.

V gene TRBV13 combines with J gene TRBJ2-7; 7 bases match TRBD2. CDR1 and CDR2 from the germline V gene are PRHDT and FYEKMQ (reference sequence). V shed 5 bases and J 2 bases; nucleotides not matched to a gene: 6. The CDR3 contains 14 residues. The CDR3 region is CASSLKRGTYEQYV. In DNA, the CDR3 is TGTGCCAGCAGCCTTAAGCGGGGAACCTACGAGCAGTACGTC.

The rearrangement links TRBV27 to TRBJ2-5; 11 nucleotides match TRBD1. This CDR3 has 20 residues. Germline CDR1 is MNHEY and CDR2 is SMNVEV (reference sequence). V lost 2 bases to trimming and J lost 2 bases; unmatched junction nucleotides: 16. In DNA, the CDR3 is TGTGCCAGCAGTTTAAACGGCGAACGGGACAGGGGGGGTGCTCAAGAGACCCAGTACTTC. This sequence encodes CASSLNGERDRGGAQETQYF.

The chain joins TRBV5-1 to TRBJ2-7; the match to TRBD2 covers 11 bases. Losses at the gene ends were 3 bases for V and 11 bases for J; bases not matched to a gene: 10. The CDR3 totals 14 residues. Germline lookup yields CDR1 SGHRS and CDR2 YFSETQ. The CDR3 loop is CASSSNPTSGEEYF. CDR3 DNA: TGCGCCAGCAGCTCCAACCCGACTAGCGGGGAAGAGTACTTC.

The gene calls are TRBV19 and TRBJ2-5; 9 bases map to TRBD1. The better agreement between TRBJ2-7 and the DNA end casts doubt on the J call. CDR1 and CDR2 from the germline V gene are LNHDA and SQIVND (reference sequence). CDR3 length: 14 amino acids. CDR3 residues: CASSGRDREYEQYF. DNA of the CDR3: TGTGCCAGTAGTGGCCGGGACAGGGAATACGAGCAGTACTTC.

The V call is TRBV2, the J call TRBJ1-2; D not certain. V lost 1 base and J 4 bases, leaving 7 bases between the germline ends. The germline V gene encodes CDR1 SNHLY and CDR2 FYNNEI. The CDR3 is 13 residues long. The CDR3 sequence is CASSEGPRYGYTF. For the CDR3, the DNA is TGTGCCAGCAGTGAAGGACCGCGCTATGGCTACACCTTC.

The chain uses TRBV28 and TRBJ1-4, with a possible D match to TRBD1 (6 bases). V was trimmed by 6 bases and J by 6 bases, leaving 8 bases between them. Germline CDR1 reads MDHEN; CDR2 reads SYDVKM. The length of the CDR3 is 12 residues. The CDR3 is CASSNRDEKLFF. Written as DNA, the CDR3 is TGTGCCAGCAGCAACAGGGATGAAAAACTGTTTTTT.

This chain connects TRBV6-1 to TRBJ2-1, with D uncertain. Germline V CDR1 and CDR2: MNHNS, SASEGT. V was pared by 8 bases and J by 2 bases, with 7 bases between. This CDR3 contains 12 residues. CDR3 nucleotides: TGTGCCAGCCATGACCCCTACAATGAGCAGTTCTTC. It is translated as CASHDPYNEQFF.